This T cell receptor beta chain emerged from a study of response to subunit inactivated influenza vaccine. General study points: Each seasonal influenza vaccination recruits few new T cells, the authors suggested.

This clonotype has more than one count but fewer than ten. Its matching antigen is unknown. There are 16 residues in the CDR3. The V end was cut by 3 bases, the J end by 0 bases, with 11 bases between. Germline assignment: CDR1 LGHDT and CDR2 YNNKEL (reference sequence). Using its own MiXCR run on the RT-PCR reads, TCRdb lists one record per CDR3 protein. This sample has 500,000 to 550,000 distinct CDR3 sequences; around 8% occur once, and the top ten carry around 13%. This chain uses TRBV3-1 with TRBJ2-2; D perhaps matches TRBD2 (5 bases). The TCR was taken from a man aged 45 to 70 who received an inactivated influenza vaccine. The sample in question was PBMCs from blood, obtained roughly 24 months after vaccination. The CDR3 sequence is CASSQAGLSNTGELFF. As DNA, the CDR3 is TGTGCCAGCAGCCAGGCAGGACTTTCGAACACCGGGGAGCTGTTTTTT.